A selection of T cell receptor beta chains follows, all from one sample in a study of CD8+CD57+ T cells in acquired aplastic anemia. TCRdb used MiXCR to reprocess the reads, holding one entry per CDR3 protein. The sample records about 160,000 distinct CDR3 sequences, roughly 48% being singletons. Sequenced material: sorted CD4+, CD8+, or CD8+CD57+ T cells (not recorded which) from PBMCs. Source of these receptors: a human donor with aplastic anemia. Both conserved end residues are part of each CDR3. Fields, in order: clone size, D gene, V gene, J gene, CDR3 protein, CDR3 DNA. The D gene is left open where the match is weak. Clone sizes are given selectively: once, few, many, or a class where the clone is expanded.

clone_size: .; d_call: .; v_call: TRBV24-1; j_call: TRBJ2-3; cdr3_aa: CATSDPRVLTDTQYF; cdr3_nt: TGTGCCACCAGTGATCCACGGGTGCTGACAGATACGCAGTATTTT
clone_size: few; d_call: .; v_call: TRBV7-2; j_call: TRBJ2-7; cdr3_aa: CASSLGGDYEQYF; cdr3_nt: TGTGCCAGCAGCTTAGGAGGGGACTACGAGCAGTACTTC
clone_size: once; d_call: TRBD2; v_call: TRBV7-7; j_call: TRBJ2-5; cdr3_aa: CASSFGLAGAQETQYF; cdr3_nt: TGTGCCAGCAGCTTCGGACTAGCGGGCGCGCAAGAGACCCAGTACTTC
clone_size: .; d_call: .; v_call: TRBV7-2; j_call: TRBJ2-7; cdr3_aa: CASSLLRAEQYF; cdr3_nt: TGTGCCAGCAGCTTGTTGAGGGCCGAGCAGTACTTC
clone_size: .; d_call: TRBD2; v_call: TRBV25-1; j_call: TRBJ2-1; cdr3_aa: CASSAAGTSGMAYNEQFF; cdr3_nt: TGTGCCAGCAGTGCCGCCGGGACTAGCGGGATGGCGTACAATGAGCAGTTCTTC
clone_size: .; d_call: .; v_call: TRBV9; j_call: TRBJ2-6; cdr3_aa: CASSVEPSGANVLTF; cdr3_nt: TGTGCCAGCAGCGTAGAACCGAGTGGGGCCAACGTCCTGACTTTC
clone_size: few; d_call: .; v_call: TRBV11-2; j_call: TRBJ2-1; cdr3_aa: CASSSEGSSYNEQFF; cdr3_nt: TGTGCCAGCAGCTCAGAGGGCAGCTCCTACAATGAGCAGTTCTTC
clone_size: many; d_call: TRBD1; v_call: TRBV10-3; j_call: TRBJ2-7; cdr3_aa: CAISGPGQGTYEQYF; cdr3_nt: TGTGCCATCAGTGGGCCTGGACAGGGAACCTACGAGCAGTACTTC
clone_size: many; d_call: TRBD2; v_call: TRBV12-3/TRBV12-4; j_call: TRBJ2-7; cdr3_aa: CASSLMTSGSYEQYF; cdr3_nt: TGTGCCAGCAGTTTAATGACTAGCGGTAGCTACGAGCAGTACTTC
clone_size: many; d_call: TRBD1; v_call: TRBV9; j_call: TRBJ1-5; cdr3_aa: CASRDRENQPQHF; cdr3_nt: TGTGCCAGCAGGGACAGGGAAAATCAGCCCCAGCATTTT
clone_size: .; d_call: .; v_call: TRBV6-4; j_call: TRBJ2-3; cdr3_aa: CASSYGQRTDTQYF; cdr3_nt: TGTGCCAGCAGTTATGGACAGCGCACAGATACGCAGTATTTT
clone_size: .; d_call: .; v_call: TRBV20-1; j_call: TRBJ2-7; cdr3_aa: CSASEPGSSYEQYF; cdr3_nt: TGCAGTGCCAGCGAGCCTGGCAGCAGCTACGAGCAGTACTTC
clone_size: few; d_call: .; v_call: TRBV24-1; j_call: TRBJ2-1; cdr3_aa: CATSVSAEQFF; cdr3_nt: TGTGCCACCAGTGTTTCAGCTGAGCAGTTCTTC
clone_size: .; d_call: .; v_call: TRBV10-3; j_call: TRBJ2-6; cdr3_aa: CATAGPPGANVLTF; cdr3_nt: TGTGCCACCGCAGGGCCCCCTGGGGCCAACGTCCTGACTTTC
clone_size: few; d_call: TRBD2; v_call: TRBV29-1; j_call: TRBJ2-7; cdr3_aa: CSVEREGGYEQYF; cdr3_nt: TGCAGCGTTGAGCGGGAGGGTGGGTACGAGCAGTACTTC
clone_size: many; d_call: .; v_call: TRBV7-2; j_call: TRBJ2-3; cdr3_aa: CASSLRTGLGTSTDTQYF; cdr3_nt: TGTGCCAGCAGCTTACGAACGGGGCTAGGGACTAGCACAGATACGCAGTATTTT